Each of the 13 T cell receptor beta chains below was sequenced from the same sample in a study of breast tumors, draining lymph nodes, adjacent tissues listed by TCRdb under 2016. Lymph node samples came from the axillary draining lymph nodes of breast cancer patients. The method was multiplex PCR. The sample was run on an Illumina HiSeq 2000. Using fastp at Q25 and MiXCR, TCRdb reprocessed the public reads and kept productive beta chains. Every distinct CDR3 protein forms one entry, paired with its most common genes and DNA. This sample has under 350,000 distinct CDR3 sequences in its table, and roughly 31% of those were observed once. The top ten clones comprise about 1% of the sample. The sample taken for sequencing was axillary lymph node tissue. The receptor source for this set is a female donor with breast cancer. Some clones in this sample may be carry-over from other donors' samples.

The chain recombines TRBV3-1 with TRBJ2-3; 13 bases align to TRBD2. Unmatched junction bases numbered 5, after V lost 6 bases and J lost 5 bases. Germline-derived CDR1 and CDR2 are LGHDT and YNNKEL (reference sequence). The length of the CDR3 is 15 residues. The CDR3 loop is CASRLAGGPLDTQYF. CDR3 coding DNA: TGTGCCAGCAGACTAGCGGGAGGGCCCTTAGATACGCAGTATTTT.

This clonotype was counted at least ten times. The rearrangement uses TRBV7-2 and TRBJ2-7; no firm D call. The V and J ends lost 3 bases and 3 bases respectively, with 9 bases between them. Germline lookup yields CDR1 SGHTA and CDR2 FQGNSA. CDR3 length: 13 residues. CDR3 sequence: CASSLPGVYEQYF. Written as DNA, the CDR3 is TGTGCCAGCAGCTTGCCGGGCGTCTACGAGCAGTACTTC.

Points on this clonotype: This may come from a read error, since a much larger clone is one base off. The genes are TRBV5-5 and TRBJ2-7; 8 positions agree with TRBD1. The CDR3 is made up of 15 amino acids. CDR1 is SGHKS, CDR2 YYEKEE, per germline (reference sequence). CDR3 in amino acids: CASSLAGTGSYEQCF. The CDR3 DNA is TGTGCCAGCAGCTTGGCCGGGACAGGCTCCTACGAGCAGTGCTTC.

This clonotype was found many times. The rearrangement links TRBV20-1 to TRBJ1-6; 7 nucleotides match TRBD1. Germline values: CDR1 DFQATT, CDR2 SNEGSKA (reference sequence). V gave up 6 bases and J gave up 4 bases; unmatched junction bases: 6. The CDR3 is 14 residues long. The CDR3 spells CSALGQEYNSPLHF. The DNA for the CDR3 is TGCAGTGCGCTAGGACAGGAATATAATTCACCCCTCCACTTT.

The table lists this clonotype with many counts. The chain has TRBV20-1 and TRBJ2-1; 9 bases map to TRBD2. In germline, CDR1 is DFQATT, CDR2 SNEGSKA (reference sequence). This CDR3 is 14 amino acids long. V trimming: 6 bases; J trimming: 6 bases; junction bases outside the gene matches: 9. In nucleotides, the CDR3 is TGCAGTGCGGCGGGGCTAGCGGGACTCAATGAGCAGTTCTTC. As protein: CSAAGLAGLNEQFF.

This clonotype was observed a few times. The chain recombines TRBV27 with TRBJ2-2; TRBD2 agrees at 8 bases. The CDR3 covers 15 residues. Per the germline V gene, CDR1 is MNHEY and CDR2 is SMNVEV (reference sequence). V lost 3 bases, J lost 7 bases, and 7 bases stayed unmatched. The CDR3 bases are TGTGCCAGCAGTTTTACGGGAGGGAGGGGCGGGGAGCTGTTTTTT. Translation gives CASSFTGGRGGELFF.

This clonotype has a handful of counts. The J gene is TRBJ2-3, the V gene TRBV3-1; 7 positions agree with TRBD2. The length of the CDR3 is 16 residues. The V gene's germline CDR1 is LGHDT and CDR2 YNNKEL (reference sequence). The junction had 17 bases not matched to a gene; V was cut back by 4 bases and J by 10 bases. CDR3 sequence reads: CASSPLREGVPGPQYF. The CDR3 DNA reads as TGTGCCAGCAGCCCCCTGAGGGAGGGAGTTCCAGGTCCGCAGTATTTT.

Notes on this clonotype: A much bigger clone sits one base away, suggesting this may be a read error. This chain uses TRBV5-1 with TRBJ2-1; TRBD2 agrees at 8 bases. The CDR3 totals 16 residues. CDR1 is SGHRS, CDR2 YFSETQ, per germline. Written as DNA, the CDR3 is TGCGCCAGCGGCTTGGGCCGGCAACGGGAGGGCCATGAGCAGTTCTTC. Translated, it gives CASGLGRQREGHEQFF.

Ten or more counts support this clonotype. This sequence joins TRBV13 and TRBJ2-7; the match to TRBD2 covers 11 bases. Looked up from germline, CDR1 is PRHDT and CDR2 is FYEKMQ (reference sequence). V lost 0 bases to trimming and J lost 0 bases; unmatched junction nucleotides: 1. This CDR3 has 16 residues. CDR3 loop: CASSLGGLAASYEQYF. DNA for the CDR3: TGTGCCAGCAGCTTAGGGGGACTAGCGGCCTCCTACGAGCAGTACTTC.

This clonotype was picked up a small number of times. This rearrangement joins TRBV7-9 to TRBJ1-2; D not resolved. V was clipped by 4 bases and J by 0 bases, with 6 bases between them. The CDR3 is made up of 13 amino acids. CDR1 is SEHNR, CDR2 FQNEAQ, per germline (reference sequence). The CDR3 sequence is CASSSGANYGYTF. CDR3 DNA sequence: TGTGCCAGCAGCTCCGGGGCTAACTATGGCTACACCTTC.

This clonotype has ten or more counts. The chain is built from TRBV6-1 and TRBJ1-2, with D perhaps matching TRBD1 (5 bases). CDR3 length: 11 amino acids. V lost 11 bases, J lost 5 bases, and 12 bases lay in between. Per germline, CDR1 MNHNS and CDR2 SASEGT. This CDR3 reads CAGARDYGYTF. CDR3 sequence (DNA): TGTGCCGGGGCTAGGGATTATGGCTACACCTTC.

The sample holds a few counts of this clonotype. The CDR3 DNA sequence: TGTGCCAGCAGGCAAGGGACACAGAATCAGCCCCAGCATTTT. Protein: CASRQGTQNQPQHF. The chain is built from TRBV6-2 or TRBV6-3 and TRBJ1-5; maybe TRBD1 (6 bases). CDR3 length: 14 residues. V lost 6 bases and J 4 bases, leaving 13 bases between the germline ends. Germline V gene lookup returns CDR1 MNHEY and CDR2 SVGEGT.

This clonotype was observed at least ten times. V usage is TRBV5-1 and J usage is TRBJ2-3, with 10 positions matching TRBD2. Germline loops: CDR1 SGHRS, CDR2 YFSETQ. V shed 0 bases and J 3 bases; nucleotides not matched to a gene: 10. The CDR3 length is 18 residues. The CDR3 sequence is CASSLEGSSGSGTDTQYF. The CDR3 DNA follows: TGCGCCAGCAGCTTGGAGGGGTCTAGCGGGAGTGGAACAGATACGCAGTATTTT. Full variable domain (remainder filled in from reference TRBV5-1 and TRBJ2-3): KAGVTQTPRYLIKTRGQQVTLSCSPISGHRSVSWYQQTPGQGLQFLFEYFSETQRNKGNFPGRFSGRQFSNSRSEMNVSTLELGDSALYLCASSLEGSSGSGTDTQYFGPGTRLTVL.